These 11 T cell receptor beta chains share one sample of origin, sequenced in a study of blood T cell repertoires in COVID-19. TCRdb's copy holds only in-frame clones and misses some; the assay was immunoSEQ multiplex PCR. The sample contains around 150,000 clones, approximately 82% of which appear only once. Sequenced sample: peripheral blood. Receptors were obtained from a woman aged 35 to 49 with COVID-19, enrolled during active disease.

This clone was seen only a few times. The gene calls are TRBV27 and TRBJ2-7, with 10 positions matching TRBD2. This CDR3 is 17 amino acids long. Per germline, CDR1 MNHEY and CDR2 SMNVEV (reference sequence). The J segment lost 1 base and the V segment lost 10 bases, leaving 16 bases of the junction unmatched. The CDR3 reads CATRAAIGSGRSYEQYF. DNA for the CDR3: TGTGCCACCAGGGCCGCAATCGGTAGCGGGAGGTCCTACGAGCAGTACTTC.

The chain uses TRBV11-2 and TRBJ2-1, with D tentatively TRBD1 (6 bases). CDR3 length: 14 residues. V was shortened by 7 bases and J by 0 bases, with 10 bases between the two germline ends. CDR1 is SGHAT and CDR2 is FQNNGV in the germline V gene. The CDR3 region is CASNRDNSYNEQFF. For the CDR3, the DNA is TGTGCCAGCAACCGGGACAACTCCTACAATGAGCAGTTCTTC. The full variable domain, its missing parts supplied by reference TRBV11-2 and TRBJ2-1, is EAGVAQSPRYKIIEKRQSVAFWCNPISGHATLYWYQQILGQGPKLLIQFQNNGVVDDSQLPKDRFSAERLKGVDSTLKIQPAKLEDSAVYLCASNRDNSYNEQFFGPGTRLTVL.

This chain joins TRBV11-2 and TRBJ2-1; 8 bases fit TRBD2. The CDR3 totals 14 residues. Germline lookup yields CDR1 SGHAT and CDR2 FQNNGV. Losses at the gene ends were 2 bases for V and 7 bases for J; bases not matched to a gene: 4. CDR3 in amino acids: CASSLLRGGNEQFF. The CDR3 nucleotides read TGTGCCAGCAGCTTACTTCGGGGGGGGAATGAGCAGTTCTTC.

The chain joins TRBV15 to TRBJ2-1; TRBD2 matches 10 bases. The CDR3 is made up of 16 amino acids. V was pared by 4 bases and J by 7 bases, with 10 bases of the junction left unmatched. Germline lookup yields CDR1 LNHNV and CDR2 YYDKDF (reference sequence). CDR3 amino acids: CATSIPLSSGSNEQFF. The CDR3, as DNA: TGTGCCACCAGCATTCCTCTTTCTAGCGGGAGTAATGAGCAGTTCTTC.

The chain joins TRBV27 to TRBJ2-7, with 9 positions matching TRBD2. The CDR3 totals 14 residues. Trimming at V came to 4 bases and at J to 4 bases, leaving 5 bases not matched to a gene. Per germline, CDR1 MNHEY and CDR2 SMNVEV (reference sequence). Written as DNA, the CDR3 is TGTGCCAGCAGTTGGGTTAGCGGGAGTTACGAGCAGTACTTC. This sequence encodes CASSWVSGSYEQYF.

The rearrangement uses TRBV5-4 and TRBJ2-2, with D possibly matching TRBD1 (5 bases). The V end lost 4 bases, the J end lost 1 base, and 11 bases lay between the germline ends. This CDR3 is 15 amino acids long. The germline gives CDR1 SGHNT, CDR2 YYREEE (reference sequence). CDR3 in amino acids: CASSRRTKNTGELFF. CDR3 in DNA: TGTGCCAGCAGCCGACGGACAAAGAACACCGGGGAGCTGTTTTTT.

V is TRBV15 and J is TRBJ1-2; a weak D match, TRBD1 (5 bases). The CDR3 extends over 14 amino acids. Germline CDR1 and CDR2: LNHNV and YYDKDF (reference sequence). With 3 bases removed from V and 2 bases from J, the gap between germline ends came to 10 bases. CDR3 nucleotide sequence: TGTGCCACCAGCAGGTCGACAGACAACTATGGCTACACCTTC. Protein: CATSRSTDNYGYTF.

The chain links TRBV5-1 to TRBJ2-5, with 8 positions matching TRBD2. The V segment lost 4 bases and the J segment 4 bases; nucleotides outside the gene matches: 12. The CDR3 is made up of 16 amino acids. Germline V gene sequence: CDR1 SGHRS, CDR2 YFSETQ. CDR3 DNA sequence: TGCGCCAGCAGCCACGGACTAGCAAGGGTTGGAGAGACCCAGTACTTC. Protein sequence: CASSHGLARVGETQYF.

This clone was counted a few times. The chain combines TRBV18 with TRBJ2-1; maybe TRBD1 (6 bases). V was cut by 6 bases and J by 10 bases, with 19 bases left in between. From germline, CDR1 is KGHSH and CDR2 LQKENI. The CDR3 covers 14 residues. The CDR3: CASSPIGAGTEQFF. The CDR3 DNA reads TGTGCCAGCTCCCCAATAGGGGCCGGGACAGAGCAGTTCTTC.

V is TRBV11-3 and J is TRBJ2-2; D uncertain. V lost 1 base to trimming and J lost 2 bases, with 8 bases between them. The CDR3 covers 15 residues. Germline assignment: CDR1 SGHNT and CDR2 YENEEA. The CDR3 here is CASSLGPYNTGELFF. CDR3 DNA sequence: TGTGCCAGCAGCTTAGGGCCATACAACACCGGGGAGCTGTTTTTT.

The V gene is TRBV10-1, the J gene TRBJ2-7; tentatively, D is TRBD1 (6 bases). The CDR3 covers 13 residues. Trimming left V 3 bases short and J 1 base short, with 7 bases between. Germline V gives CDR1 WNHNN, CDR2 SYGVQD (reference sequence). The CDR3 loop is CASSEGGSYEQYF. The CDR3 DNA reads TGCGCCAGCAGTGAAGGGGGATCCTACGAGCAGTACTTC.